The present TCR beta chain was sequenced within a study of OX40 agonist ivuxolimab in advanced cancers. Background on the study: Patients receiving dose escalation had hepatocellular carcinoma, melanoma, renal cell or head and neck cancer. Partial responses were achieved by three patients, of whom one had hepatocellular carcinoma and two had cutaneous melanoma.

This clone occurred once. Its antigen is not identified. Study outcomes and limitations: The study found that CD8+ T cells averaged more expanded clones than CD4+.

TCRdb's copy holds only in-frame clones and misses some; the assay was immunoSEQ multiplex PCR. The sample has about 32,000 clones, just under 90% seen once. Per the germline V gene, CDR1 is MNHEY and CDR2 is SVGAGI. The CDR3 is 11 residues long. The V end was cut by 7 bases, the J end by 6 bases, with 9 bases between. This clonotype was obtained from an adult with an advanced solid tumor such as melanoma, head and neck, liver or kidney cancer. The V call is TRBV6-5, the J call TRBJ1-2; D is possibly TRBD1 (5 bases). The sequencing here drew on CD4+ or CD8+ T cells sorted from blood, taken in a trial of the OX40 agonist ivuxolimab. CDR3 in amino acids: CASIGTDGYTF. In nucleotides, the CDR3 is TGTGCCAGCATTGGGACTGATGGCTACACCTTC.